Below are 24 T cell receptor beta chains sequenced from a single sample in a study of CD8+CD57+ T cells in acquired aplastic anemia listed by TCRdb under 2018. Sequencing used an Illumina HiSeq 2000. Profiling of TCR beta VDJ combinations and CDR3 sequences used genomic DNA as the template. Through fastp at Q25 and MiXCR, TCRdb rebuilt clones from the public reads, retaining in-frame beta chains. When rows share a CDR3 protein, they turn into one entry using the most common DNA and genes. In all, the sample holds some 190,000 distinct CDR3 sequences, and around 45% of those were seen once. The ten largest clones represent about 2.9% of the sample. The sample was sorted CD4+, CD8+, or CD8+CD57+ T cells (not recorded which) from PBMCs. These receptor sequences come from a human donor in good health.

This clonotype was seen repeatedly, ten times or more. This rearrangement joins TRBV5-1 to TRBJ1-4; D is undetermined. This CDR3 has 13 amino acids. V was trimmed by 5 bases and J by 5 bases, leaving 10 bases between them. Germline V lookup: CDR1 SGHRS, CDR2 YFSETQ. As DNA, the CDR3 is TGCGCCAGCAGTTCGACGGCGAATGAAAAACTGTTTTTT. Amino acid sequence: CASSSTANEKLFF.

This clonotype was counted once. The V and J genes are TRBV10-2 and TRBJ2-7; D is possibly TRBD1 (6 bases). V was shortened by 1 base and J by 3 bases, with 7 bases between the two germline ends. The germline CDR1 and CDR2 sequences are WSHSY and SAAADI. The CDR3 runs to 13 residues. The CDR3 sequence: CASSEYRVYEQYV. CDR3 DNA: TGCGCCAGCAGTGAGTACAGGGTCTACGAGCAGTACGTC.

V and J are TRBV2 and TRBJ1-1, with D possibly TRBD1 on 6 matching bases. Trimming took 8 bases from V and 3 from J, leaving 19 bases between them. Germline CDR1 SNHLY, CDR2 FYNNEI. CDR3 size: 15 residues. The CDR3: CASFSQGAEDTEAFF. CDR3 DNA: TGTGCCAGCTTTTCACAGGGTGCGGAGGACACTGAAGCTTTCTTT.

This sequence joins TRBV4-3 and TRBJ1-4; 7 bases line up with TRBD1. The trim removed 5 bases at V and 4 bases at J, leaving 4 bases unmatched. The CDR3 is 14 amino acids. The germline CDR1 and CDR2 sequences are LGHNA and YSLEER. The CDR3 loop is CASSRTGLNEKLFF. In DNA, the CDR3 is TGCGCCAGCAGCAGGACAGGTCTTAATGAAAAACTGTTTTTT.

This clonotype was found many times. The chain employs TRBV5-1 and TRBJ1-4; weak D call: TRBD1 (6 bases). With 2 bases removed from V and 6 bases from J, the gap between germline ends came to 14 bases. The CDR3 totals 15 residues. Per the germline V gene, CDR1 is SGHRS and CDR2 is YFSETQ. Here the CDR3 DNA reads TGCGCCAGCAGCTTACTCACCAGGGGTGATGAAAAACTGTTTTTT. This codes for CASSLLTRGDEKLFF.

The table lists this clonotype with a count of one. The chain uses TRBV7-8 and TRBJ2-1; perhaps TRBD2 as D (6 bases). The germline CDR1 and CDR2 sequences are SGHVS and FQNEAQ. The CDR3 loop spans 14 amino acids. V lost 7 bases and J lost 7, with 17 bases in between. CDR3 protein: CASNPEGHRNEQFF. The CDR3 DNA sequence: TGTGCCAGCAACCCGGAGGGCCACCGAAATGAGCAGTTCTTC.

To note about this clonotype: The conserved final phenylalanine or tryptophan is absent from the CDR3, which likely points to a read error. The CDR3 sequence is CASSYPAEKLFL. The CDR3 DNA sequence: TGTGCCAGCAGTTACCCAGCTGAAAAACTGTTTCTT. The chain recombines TRBV6-2 or TRBV6-3 with TRBJ1-4; D gene unclear. The CDR3 consists of 12 residues. The germline V and J ends were trimmed by 2 bases and 7 bases, with 5 bases remaining between them. CDR1 and CDR2 (germline): MNHEY, SVGEGT.

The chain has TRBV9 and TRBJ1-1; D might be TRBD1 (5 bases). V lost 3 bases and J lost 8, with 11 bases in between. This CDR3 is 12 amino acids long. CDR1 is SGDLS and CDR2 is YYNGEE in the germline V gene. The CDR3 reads CASSGGTTEAFF. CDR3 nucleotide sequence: TGTGCCAGCAGCGGAGGGACTACAGAAGCTTTCTTT.

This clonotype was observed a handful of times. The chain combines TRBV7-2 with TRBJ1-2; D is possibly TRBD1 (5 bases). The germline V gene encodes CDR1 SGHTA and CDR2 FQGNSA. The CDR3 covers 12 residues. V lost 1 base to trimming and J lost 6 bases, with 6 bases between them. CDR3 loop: CASSLVGDGYTF. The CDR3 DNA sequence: TGTGCCAGCAGCTTAGTAGGGGATGGCTACACCTTC.

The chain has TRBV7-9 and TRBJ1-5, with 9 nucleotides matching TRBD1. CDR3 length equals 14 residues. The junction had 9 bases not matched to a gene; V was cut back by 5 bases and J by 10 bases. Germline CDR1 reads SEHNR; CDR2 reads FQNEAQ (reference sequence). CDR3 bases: TGTGCCAGCAGCACGGACAGGGGACCGGACCCCCAGCATTTT. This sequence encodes CASSTDRGPDPQHF.

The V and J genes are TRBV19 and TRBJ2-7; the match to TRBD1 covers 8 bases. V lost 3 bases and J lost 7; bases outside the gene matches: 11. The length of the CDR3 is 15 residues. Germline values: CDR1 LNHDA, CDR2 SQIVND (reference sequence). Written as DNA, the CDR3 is TGTGCCAGTAGTATGGGCACAGGGGGATTTTGGGAGCAGTACTTC. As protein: CASSMGTGGFWEQYF.

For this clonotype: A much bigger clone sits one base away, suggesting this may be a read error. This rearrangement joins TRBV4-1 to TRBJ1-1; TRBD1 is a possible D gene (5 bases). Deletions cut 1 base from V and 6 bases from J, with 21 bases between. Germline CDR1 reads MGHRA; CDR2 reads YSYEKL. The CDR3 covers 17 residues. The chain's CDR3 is CASSQGLHNRRQPEAFF. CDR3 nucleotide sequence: TGCGCCAGCAGCCAAGGTCTGCATAACAGGAGACAGCCTGAAGCTTTCTTT.

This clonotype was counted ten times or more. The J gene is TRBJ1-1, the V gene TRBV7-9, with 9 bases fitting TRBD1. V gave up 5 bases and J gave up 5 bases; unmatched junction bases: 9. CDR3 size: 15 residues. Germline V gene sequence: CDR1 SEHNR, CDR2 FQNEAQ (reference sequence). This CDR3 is CASSPRDRGRTEAFF. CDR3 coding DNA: TGTGCCAGCAGCCCAAGAGACAGGGGGAGAACTGAAGCTTTCTTT.

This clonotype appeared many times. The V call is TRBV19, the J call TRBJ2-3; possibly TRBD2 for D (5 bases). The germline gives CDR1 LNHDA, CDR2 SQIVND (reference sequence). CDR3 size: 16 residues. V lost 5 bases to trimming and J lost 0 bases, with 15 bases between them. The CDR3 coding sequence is TGTGCCAGTAGTTCATGGATAAGCGGCAGCACAGATACGCAGTATTTT. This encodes CASSSWISGSTDTQYF. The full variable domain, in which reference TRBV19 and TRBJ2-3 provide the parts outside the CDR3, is DGGITQSPKYLFRKEGQNVTLSCEQNLNHDAMYWYRQDPGQGLRLIYYSQIVNDFQKGDIAEGYSVSREKKESFPLTVTSAQKNPTAFYLCASSSWISGSTDTQYFGPGTRLTVL.

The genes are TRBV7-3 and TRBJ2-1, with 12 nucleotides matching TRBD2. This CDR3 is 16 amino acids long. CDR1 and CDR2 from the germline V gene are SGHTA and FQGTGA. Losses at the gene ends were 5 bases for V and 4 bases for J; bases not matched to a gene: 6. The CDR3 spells CASSPGLAGSYNEQFF. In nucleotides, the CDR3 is TGTGCCAGCAGCCCCGGACTAGCGGGATCTTACAATGAGCAGTTCTTC.

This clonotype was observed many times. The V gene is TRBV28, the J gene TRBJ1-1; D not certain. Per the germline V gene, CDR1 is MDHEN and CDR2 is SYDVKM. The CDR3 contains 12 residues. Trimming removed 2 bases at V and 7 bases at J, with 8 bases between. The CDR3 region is CASSLGRSEAFF. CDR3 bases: TGTGCCAGCAGTTTAGGACGTAGTGAAGCTTTCTTT.

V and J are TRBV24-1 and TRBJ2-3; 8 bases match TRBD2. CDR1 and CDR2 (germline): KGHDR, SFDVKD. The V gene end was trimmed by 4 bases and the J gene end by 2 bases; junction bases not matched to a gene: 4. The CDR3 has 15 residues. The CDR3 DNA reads TGTGCCACCAGTGAAGGTAGCGGGGCCACAGATACGCAGTATTTT. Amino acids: CATSEGSGATDTQYF.

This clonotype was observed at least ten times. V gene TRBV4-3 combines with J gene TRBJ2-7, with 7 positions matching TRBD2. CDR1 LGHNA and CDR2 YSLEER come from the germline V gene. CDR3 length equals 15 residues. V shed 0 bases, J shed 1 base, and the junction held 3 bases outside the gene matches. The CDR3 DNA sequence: TGCGCCAGCAGCCAAGACCTAGCGGTATCCTACGAGCAGTACTTC. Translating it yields CASSQDLAVSYEQYF.

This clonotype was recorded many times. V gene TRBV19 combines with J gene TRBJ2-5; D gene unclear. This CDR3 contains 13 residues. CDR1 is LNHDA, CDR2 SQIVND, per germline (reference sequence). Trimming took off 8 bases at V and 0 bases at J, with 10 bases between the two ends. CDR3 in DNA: TGTGCCAGTGGATGGAGAAACCAAGAGACCCAGTACTTC. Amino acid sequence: CASGWRNQETQYF.

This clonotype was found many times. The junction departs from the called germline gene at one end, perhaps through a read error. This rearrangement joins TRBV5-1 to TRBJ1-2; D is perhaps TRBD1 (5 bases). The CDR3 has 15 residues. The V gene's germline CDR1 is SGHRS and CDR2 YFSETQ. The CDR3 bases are TGCGCCAGCAGCCCCACTGACACGGGACTCTATCGCTACACCTTC. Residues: CASSPTDTGLYRYTF.

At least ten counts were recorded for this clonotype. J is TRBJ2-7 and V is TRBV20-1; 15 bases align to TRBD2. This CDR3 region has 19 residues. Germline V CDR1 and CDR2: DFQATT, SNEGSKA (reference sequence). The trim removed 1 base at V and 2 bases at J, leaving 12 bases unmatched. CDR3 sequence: CSARGAGQGTSGRTYEQYF. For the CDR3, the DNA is TGCAGTGCTAGAGGGGCGGGACAGGGGACTAGCGGGAGGACCTACGAGCAGTACTTC.

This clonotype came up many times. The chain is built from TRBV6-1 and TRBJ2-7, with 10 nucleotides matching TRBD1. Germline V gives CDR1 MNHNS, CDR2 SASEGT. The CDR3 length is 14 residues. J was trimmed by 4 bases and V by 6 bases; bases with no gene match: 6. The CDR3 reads CASSAGDRGYEQYF. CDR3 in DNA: TGTGCCAGCAGCGCCGGGGACAGGGGTTACGAGCAGTACTTC.

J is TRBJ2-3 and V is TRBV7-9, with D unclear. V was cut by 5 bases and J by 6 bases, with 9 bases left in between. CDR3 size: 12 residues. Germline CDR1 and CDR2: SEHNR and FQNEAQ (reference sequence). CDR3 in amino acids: CASSGVSDTQYF. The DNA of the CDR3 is TGTGCCAGCAGCGGAGTCAGCGATACGCAGTATTTT.

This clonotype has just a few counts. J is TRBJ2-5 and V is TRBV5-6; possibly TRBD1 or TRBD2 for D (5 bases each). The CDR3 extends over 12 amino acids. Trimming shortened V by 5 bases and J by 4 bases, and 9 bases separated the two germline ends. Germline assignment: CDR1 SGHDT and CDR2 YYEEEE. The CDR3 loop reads CASRGRRETQYF. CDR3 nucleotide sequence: TGTGCCAGCAGGGGACGGCGAGAGACCCAGTACTTC. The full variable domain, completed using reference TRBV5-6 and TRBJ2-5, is DAGVTQSPTHLIKTRGQQVTLRCSPKSGHDTVSWYQQALGQGPQFIFQYYEEEERQRGNFPDRFSGHQFPNYSSELNVNALLLGDSALYLCASRGRRETQYFGPGTRLLVL.